The present T cell receptor beta chain was sequenced within a study of blood T cells in healthy people across ages. Study findings and constraints: Total diversity from one million sequenced T cells was likely underestimated. PBMC samples, being unsorted, prevented any conclusive comparison of naive and antigen-experienced cells.

Note on this clonotype: Its antigen remains unknown.

There were healthy Caucasian individuals from Russia, aged about 6 to 100, serving as donors. It was with a sample-barcoded 5' primer and a J-beta primer mix that a second PCR of about 6 to 12 cycles was run. TCRdb re-called the 5' RACE reads with MiXCR, one entry per CDR3 protein. The table has about 840,000 distinct CDR3 sequences, about 29% seen once. The germline V gene has CDR1 SGHRS and CDR2 YFSETQ. CDR3 length equals 14 residues. Deletions cut 2 bases from V and 4 bases from J, with 12 bases between. These data also featured in a second study, about T cells of mothers and their children.

This TCR derives from a woman between 35 and 50 years old in good health. Material for sequencing was blood. The chain employs TRBV5-1 and TRBJ1-1; no reliable D call. The CDR3 nucleotides read TGCGCCAGCAGCTTAGAGGATGTAAGCACTGAAGCTTTCTTT. It translates to CASSLEDVSTEAFF.